The rows below give T cell receptor beta chains drawn from one sample of a study of shared clonotypes between healthy human individuals. Data came from immunoSEQ multiplex PCR; TCRdb stores just in-frame clones and leaves some out. Counted here are more than 850,000 clones, around three quarters occurring once; the ten biggest clones make up approximately 0.5%. The sample consisted of memory CD4+ T cells from PBMCs. These TCRs come from a man aged 18 to 30 in good health. Some clones in this sample may be carry-over from other donors' samples. Each CDR3 is given with its conserved first and last residue. A D gene is named only where the DNA matches it firmly. Some rows mark clone size as missing; the rest say once, few, many or name a class of expanded clone.

CAWSVASEAFF	TGTGCCTGGAGTGTAGCCTCTGAAGCTTTCTTT	-	TRBV30	TRBJ1-1	-
CASSQLGVGEQYF	TGCGCCAGCAGCCAACTGGGGGTGGGGGAGCAGTACTTC	-	TRBV4-1	TRBJ2-7	-
CASSPAGSYEQYF	TGTGCCAGCAGCCCGGCCGGCTCCTACGAGCAGTACTTC	-	TRBV5-4	TRBJ2-7	few
CASSEARDRGGYTF	TGTGCCAGCAGTGAAGCTAGAGACAGGGGTGGCTACACCTTC	TRBD1	TRBV6-1	TRBJ1-2	few
CAISEAAPDTQYF	TGTGCCATCAGTGAGGCAGCCCCAGATACGCAGTATTTT	-	TRBV10-3	TRBJ2-3	-
CASSRGTSGSGHEQYF	TGTGCCAGCAGCCGAGGGACTAGCGGGAGCGGGCACGAGCAGTACTTC	TRBD2	TRBV7-2	TRBJ2-7	-
CASRGLAGNTDTQYF	TGCGCCAGCAGGGGACTAGCGGGAAACACAGATACGCAGTATTTT	TRBD2	TRBV5-1	TRBJ2-3	once
CASSPPLAGEETQYF	TGTGCCAGCAGCCCTCCACTAGCGGGAGAAGAGACCCAGTACTTC	TRBD2	TRBV9	TRBJ2-5	-
CASSLGSWTSGYNEQFF	TGCGCCAGCAGCTTGGGATCATGGACTAGCGGCTACAATGAGCAGTTCTTC	TRBD2	TRBV5-1	TRBJ2-1	-
CASSVSFQGTKSYF	TGTGCCAGCAGCGTAAGCTTTCAGGGGACAAAATCATATTTT	-	TRBV9	TRBJ1-3	few
CASSLQLADTEAFF	TGTGCCAGCAGCTTACAATTGGCGGACACTGAAGCTTTCTTT	-	TRBV7-9	TRBJ1-1	-
CATSRDPRLAQNEQFF	TGTGCCACCAGCAGAGATCCCCGGCTGGCTCAGAATGAGCAGTTCTTC	-	TRBV15	TRBJ2-1	-
CSVGQVGGYGYTF	TGCAGCGTTGGACAGGTCGGGGGCTATGGCTACACCTTC	-	TRBV29-1	TRBJ1-2	once
CASSSQGALASQYF	TGTGCCAGCAGCTCTCAGGGGGCTTTGGCTAGCCAGTACTTC	TRBD1	TRBV9	TRBJ2-5	once
CASTGGGLGEAFF	TGTGCCAGCACTGGGGGCGGCCTGGGGGAGGCTTTCTTT	-	TRBV2	TRBJ1-1	-
CASSFIAGGPLGEQYF	TGTGCCAGCAGCTTTATTGCGGGAGGGCCGTTGGGCGAGCAGTACTTC	TRBD2	TRBV11-1	TRBJ2-7	-
CSAAPGTGKSNEQFF	TGCAGCGCCGCCCCCGGGACAGGGAAGAGCAATGAGCAGTTCTTC	TRBD1	TRBV29-1	TRBJ2-1	-
CASSPSHLSGANVLTF	TGTGCCAGCAGCCCCTCCCATCTCTCTGGGGCCAACGTCCTGACTTTC	-	TRBV7-9	TRBJ2-6	-
CASTEMPDYEQYF	TGCGCCAGCACTGAGATGCCAGACTACGAGCAGTACTTC	-	TRBV5-1	TRBJ2-7	-
CASRRGGGKTQYF	TGTGCCAGCAGGCGAGGGGGGGGAAAGACCCAGTACTTC	-	TRBV28	TRBJ2-5	-
CASSPLVDQPQHF	TGTGCCAGCTCCCCTCTTGTGGACCAGCCCCAGCATTTT	-	TRBV28	TRBJ1-5	-
CASSSDFGYGYTF	TGTGCCAGCAGCTCGGACTTTGGCTATGGCTACACCTTC	-	TRBV7-9	TRBJ1-2	-
CASSTASDRGVKGYTF	TGTGCCAGTAGTACCGCGTCGGACAGGGGAGTGAAGGGCTACACCTTC	TRBD1	TRBV19	TRBJ1-2	-
CASSLWGSGANVLTF	TGTGCCAGCAGCTTGTGGGGCTCTGGGGCCAACGTCCTGACTTTC	-	TRBV5-6	TRBJ2-6	-
CASRRDLVTYSYNEQFF	TGTGCCAGCAGACGTGATCTTGTCACTTACTCCTACAATGAGCAGTTCTTC	-	TRBV11-2	TRBJ2-1	-
CASSLDTYNEQFF	TGTGCCAGCAGCTTAGACACCTACAATGAGCAGTTCTTC	-	TRBV7-2	TRBJ2-1	once
CASSEGPPTSYEQYF	TGTGCCAGCAGTGAAGGACCTCCCACCTCCTACGAGCAGTACTTC	-	TRBV2	TRBJ2-7	many
CASRAAQGTYGYTF	TGTGCCAGCAGAGCAGCACAGGGCACCTATGGCTACACCTTC	-	TRBV2	TRBJ1-2	-